This TCR beta chain was sequenced for a study of T-cell memory formation after mild COVID-19. V gave up 2 bases and J gave up 2 bases, with 13 bases separating them. CDR3 length: 16 amino acids. CDR1 SGHNT and CDR2 YENEEA come from the germline V gene. TCRdb reprocessed the 5' RACE reads with MiXCR, giving one entry per CDR3 protein. The table lists about 160,000 distinct CDR3 sequences, about 28% of them singletons. V is TRBV11-3 and J is TRBJ2-1; either TRBD1 or TRBD2 may supply D (5 bases each). Sequencing was performed on PBMCs or a T cell subset sorted from them (not recorded which). This TCR derives from an adult woman who had mild COVID-19 (a few samples of this study predate the infection). Cell type and time point are not known. CDR3 protein: CASSLTWGSAYNEQFF. DNA of the CDR3: TGTGCCAGCAGCTTAACATGGGGGTCAGCCTACAATGAGCAGTTCTTC.